These 22 T cell receptor beta chains share one sample of origin, sequenced in a study of beta chain features in type 1 diabetes. Every isolated RNA sample was fully reverse transcribed, so sequencing captured expressed TCRB transcripts. Only in-frame clones appear in the TCRdb table, and some are missing; sequencing was by immunoSEQ multiplex PCR. The repertoire holds about 900,000 clones, with about a sixth as singletons. Sequenced material: naive CD4+ T cells from blood. The source is a woman between 18 and 30 years old in good health.

The chain links TRBV28 to TRBJ2-7; no definite D call. The CDR3 is 12 amino acids. V was trimmed by 1 base and J by 7 bases, leaving 8 bases between them. In germline, CDR1 is MDHEN, CDR2 SYDVKM. The CDR3 bases are TGTGCCAGCAGTTTATCTGACGGTGAGCAGTACTTC. Amino acids: CASSLSDGEQYF.

The chain links TRBV9 to TRBJ2-2; 10 positions match TRBD1. Germline V gene lookup returns CDR1 SGDLS and CDR2 YYNGEE. V dropped 4 bases and J dropped 4; count of bases not matched to a gene: 10. The CDR3 loop spans 17 amino acids. The CDR3 nucleotides read TGTGCCAGCAGCCCCAGAGGACAGGGGGGGACCACCGGGGAGCTGTTTTTT. This sequence encodes CASSPRGQGGTTGELFF.

The chain combines TRBV10-2 with TRBJ1-2; TRBD1 matches at 12 bases. The CDR3 has 14 residues. CDR1 and CDR2 (germline): WSHSY, SAAADI. J was trimmed by 3 bases and V by 6 bases; bases with no gene match: 2. The CDR3 reads CASRGQGADYGYTF. As DNA, the CDR3 is TGCGCCAGCAGGGGACAGGGGGCGGACTATGGCTACACCTTC.

The genes are TRBV9 and TRBJ2-4; D is undetermined. Trimming took off 1 base at V and 9 bases at J, with 17 bases between the two ends. The CDR3 is 15 residues long. Germline assignment: CDR1 SGDLS and CDR2 YYNGEE. The CDR3 sequence is CASSVKDGSPAIQYF. The CDR3 nucleotides are TGTGCCAGCAGCGTAAAGGACGGGTCCCCCGCCATTCAGTACTTC.

This clone showed up just a few times. The gene calls are TRBV28 and TRBJ2-5; perhaps TRBD2 as D (5 bases). Gene TRBJ2-7 matches the end of the DNA better, so the J call may be wrong. Germline CDR1 and CDR2: MDHEN and SYDVKM. The CDR3 extends over 12 amino acids. DNA of the CDR3: TGTGCCAGCGGCCGGGGCTCCTACGAGCAGTACTTC. Translating gives CASGRGSYEQYF.

V usage is TRBV7-2 and J usage is TRBJ2-3; 12 nucleotides line up with TRBD2. Losses at the gene ends were 2 bases for V and 3 bases for J; bases not matched to a gene: 6. This CDR3 is 17 amino acids long. The V gene's germline CDR1 is SGHTA and CDR2 FQGNSA. This chain's CDR3 is CASSLFPSGRGTDTQYF. The CDR3 nucleotides are TGTGCCAGCAGCTTATTCCCTAGCGGGAGGGGAACAGATACGCAGTATTTT. Drawing the rest from reference TRBV7-2 and TRBJ2-3, the complete variable domain is GAGVSQSPSNKVTEKGKDVELRCDPISGHTALYWYRQSLGQGLEFLIYFQGNSAPDKSGLPSDRFSAERTGGSVSTLTIQRTQQEDSAVYLCASSLFPSGRGTDTQYFGPGTRLTVL.

This clone has a handful of counts. The V call is TRBV5-1, the J call TRBJ2-5; no clear D. CDR1 SGHRS and CDR2 YFSETQ come from the germline V gene. The CDR3 runs 15 residues. Trimming left V 1 base short and J 5 bases short, with 15 bases between. CDR3 bases: TGCGCCAGCAGCTTGAACGCAGGCCCTCAGGAGACCCAGTACTTC. Translating gives CASSLNAGPQETQYF.

The sample holds a few counts of this clone. The J gene is TRBJ2-5, the V gene TRBV6-5; D uncertain. This CDR3 comprises 11 residues. Looked up from germline, CDR1 is MNHEY and CDR2 is SVGAGI. V shed 7 bases and J shed 4 bases, with 7 bases lying between them. The CDR3 nucleotides read TGTGCCAGCAAGTGGGGAGAGACCCAGTACTTC. It yields the protein CASKWGETQYF.

This chain links TRBV5-6 with TRBJ1-5; TRBD1 aligns across 7 bases. Germline V gene lookup returns CDR1 SGHDT and CDR2 YYEEEE. The CDR3 totals 15 residues. J lost 6 bases, V lost 0 bases, and 6 bases had no gene match. The CDR3, as DNA: TGTGCCAGCAGCTTGGGCCGACAGGGCTCTCAGCCCCAGCATTTT. This sequence encodes CASSLGRQGSQPQHF.

V usage is TRBV7-8 and J usage is TRBJ2-1, with TRBD2 matching over 9 bases. V was pared by 4 bases and J by 2 bases, with 3 bases of the junction left unmatched. CDR1 and CDR2 (germline): SGHVS, FQNEAQ. CDR3 size: 15 residues. CDR3 in DNA: TGTGCCAGCAGCTCAGGCGGGAGGGCCTACAATGAGCAGTTCTTC. This translates into CASSSGGRAYNEQFF.

This clone was observed a handful of times. This chain connects TRBV7-2 to TRBJ1-2; 7 bases are shared with TRBD1. The germline V gene encodes CDR1 SGHTA and CDR2 FQGNSA. The CDR3 covers 14 residues. V lost 5 bases to trimming and J lost 12 bases; unmatched junction nucleotides: 15. For the CDR3, the DNA is TGTGCCAGCAGCCTAACCGGGGGTATGGGACAGAACACCTTC. Translating gives CASSLTGGMGQNTF.

The chain employs TRBV11-2 and TRBJ2-5; the D gene is possibly TRBD2 (5 bases). V was clipped by 1 base and J by 4 bases, with 16 bases between them. The CDR3 runs 16 residues. Looked up from germline, CDR1 is SGHAT and CDR2 is FQNNGV. The CDR3: CASSLGVGQAAETQYF. The CDR3 region has the DNA TGTGCCAGCAGCTTAGGGGTCGGCCAAGCGGCAGAGACCCAGTACTTC.

The J gene is TRBJ2-1, the V gene TRBV7-9, with 7 bases matching TRBD1. This CDR3 is built from 15 residues. Germline assignment: CDR1 SEHNR and CDR2 FQNEAQ (reference sequence). J lost 3 bases, V lost 4 bases, and 6 bases had no gene match. The CDR3 DNA reads TGTGCCAGCAGCTGGAGCAGGGGGTACTACAATGAGCAGTTCTTC. Encoded protein: CASSWSRGYYNEQFF.

The V gene is TRBV15, the J gene TRBJ1-3; no firm D call. Germline V lookup: CDR1 LNHNV, CDR2 YYDKDF (reference sequence). The CDR3 extends over 16 amino acids. V was clipped by 3 bases and J by 9 bases, with 21 bases between them. DNA of the CDR3: TGTGCCACCAGCAGTTCCACCCACCGAATGCGAACCACCATATATTTT. It specifies CATSSSTHRMRTTIYF.

V gene TRBV10-3 combines with J gene TRBJ1-4; the match to TRBD1 covers 9 bases. The germline V gene encodes CDR1 ENHRY and CDR2 SYGVKD. V was pared by 2 bases and J by 7 bases, with 5 bases of the junction left unmatched. There are 15 residues in the CDR3. CDR3 coding DNA: TGTGCCATCAGTGAGCCGGGACAGGGAGGTGAAAAACTGTTTTTT. Its protein is CAISEPGQGGEKLFF.

This chain joins TRBV5-1 and TRBJ2-7, with D possibly TRBD2 on 6 matching bases. The length of the CDR3 is 15 residues. From germline, CDR1 is SGHRS and CDR2 YFSETQ. Trimming stripped 0 bases from V and 1 base from J, with 11 bases between. The CDR3 protein is CASSLGLVGSYEQYF. The CDR3 nucleotides are TGCGCCAGCAGCTTGGGACTAGTGGGGTCCTACGAGCAGTACTTC.

The chain has TRBV11-2 and TRBJ2-5; 11 positions agree with TRBD2. The CDR3 consists of 14 residues. V gave up 7 bases and J gave up 7 bases; unmatched junction bases: 8. From germline, CDR1 is SGHAT and CDR2 FQNNGV. For the CDR3, the DNA is TGTGCCAGCATTTTTAGCGGGAGGGCAGGGACCCAGTACTTC. Translation gives CASIFSGRAGTQYF.

This chain joins TRBV28 and TRBJ2-5; no clear D. The CDR3 loop spans 11 amino acids. V was pared by 5 bases and J by 8 bases, with 9 bases between. Germline V gives CDR1 MDHEN, CDR2 SYDVKM. CDR3 bases: TGTGCCAGCAGTATAACAGATACCCAGTACTTC. Its protein is CASSITDTQYF.

There are a few counts of this clone. The rearrangement links TRBV11-2 to TRBJ2-1; D ambiguous. The CDR3 extends over 13 amino acids. The V gene's germline CDR1 is SGHAT and CDR2 FQNNGV. V lost 0 bases, J lost 7 bases, and 7 bases lay in between. In nucleotides, the CDR3 is TGTGCCAGCAGCTTAGATCTGGTAAATGAGCAGTTCTTC. Residues: CASSLDLVNEQFF.

The chain has TRBV7-4 and TRBJ2-5, with D possibly being TRBD2 (6 bases). Germline lookup yields CDR1 SGHVT and CDR2 SQSDAQ. This CDR3 comprises 13 residues. The V end lost 3 bases, the J end lost 5 bases, and 10 bases lay between the germline ends. The CDR3: CASSLSGGETQYF. CDR3 sequence (DNA): TGTGCCAGCAGCTTGTCTGGAGGGGAGACCCAGTACTTC.

This clone was observed a handful of times. This chain joins TRBV6-5 and TRBJ2-1, with D possibly called TRBD1 or TRBD2 (6 bases each). This CDR3 is built from 15 residues. Trimming cost V 6 bases and J 4 bases, with 16 bases left between them. CDR1 and CDR2 (germline): MNHEY, SVGAGI. This CDR3 reads CASRQSRGRYNEQFF. CDR3 sequence (DNA): TGTGCCAGCAGACAAAGCCGGGGGCGGTACAATGAGCAGTTCTTC.

This clone was found a few times. The chain has TRBV10-3 and TRBJ1-1, with TRBD1 matching 10 bases. Trimming at V came to 4 bases and at J to 1 base, leaving 9 bases not matched to a gene. This CDR3 spans 17 amino acids. Per the germline V gene, CDR1 is ENHRY and CDR2 is SYGVKD. The DNA for the CDR3 is TGTGCCATCAGTGGACCGGGACAGGGGTCTCGGAACACTGAAGCTTTCTTT. It codes for CAISGPGQGSRNTEAFF.